Sequencing of this TCR beta chain was carried out in a study of blood T cell repertoires in COVID-19. V lost 2 bases and J lost 4, with 9 bases in between. There are 13 residues in the CDR3. CDR1 and CDR2 (germline): GTSNPN, SVGIG (reference sequence). Original handling: How many nucleated cells were present was estimated from reference gene primer amplification. Using immunoSEQ multiplex PCR, the repertoire was profiled, and TCRdb retains in-frame clones only, with some absent. V, J and clone size were drawn from that table, and D and trimming were deduced from the DNA. The repertoire holds around 270,000 clones, with roughly 88% as singletons. This clone appeared a single time.

Source material: PBMCs or T cells enriched from blood (not recorded which). The chain has TRBV30 and TRBJ2-1, with D possibly TRBD2 on 5 matching bases. The clonotype comes from a woman in her 40s who had been exposed to COVID-19. The CDR3 nucleotides read TGTGCCTGGAGTCGGGGAACATACAATGAGCAGTTCTTC. The encoded protein is CAWSRGTYNEQFF.